A single sample is the source of the 24 T cell receptor beta chains below, sequenced in a study of blood T cell repertoires in COVID-19. Generated by immunoSEQ multiplex PCR, the TCRdb table keeps only in-frame clones and is missing some. The data hold fewer than 250,000 clones, with 86% observed a single time. Sequenced sample: peripheral blood. Receptors were obtained from a man aged 45 to 65 with COVID-19, enrolled during active disease.

CDR3 DNA: TGTGCCAGCAGGATAGCGGGGGCTACTAACACCGGGGAGCTGTTTTTT. Translating it yields CASRIAGATNTGELFF. The rearrangement uses TRBV6-6 and TRBJ2-2; 9 bases align to TRBD2. Germline trimming cut 6 bases from V and 2 bases from J; bases unmatched to any gene: 7. CDR1 and CDR2 (germline): MNHNY, SVGAGI (reference sequence). The CDR3 totals 16 residues.

This chain connects TRBV28 to TRBJ2-1; D remains ambiguous. The germline CDR1 and CDR2 sequences are MDHEN and SYDVKM. The length of the CDR3 is 14 residues. V was shortened by 8 bases and J by 1 base, with 12 bases between the two germline ends. CDR3 amino acids: CASLDANSYNEQFF. Written as DNA, the CDR3 is TGTGCCAGCCTAGACGCAAATTCCTACAATGAGCAGTTCTTC. Complete variable domain (other parts from reference TRBV28 and TRBJ2-1): DVKVTQSSRYLVKRTGEKVFLECVQDMDHENMFWYRQDPGLGLRLIYFSYDVKMKEKGDIPEGYSVSREKKERFSLILESASTNQTSMYLCASLDANSYNEQFFGPGTRLTVL.

The chain uses TRBV6-2 or TRBV6-3 and TRBJ2-7; D is possibly TRBD1 (5 bases). V was clipped by 2 bases and J by 1 base, with 6 bases between them. CDR1 is MNHEY and CDR2 is SVGEGT in the germline V gene. This CDR3 is 13 amino acids long. CDR3 nucleotides: TGTGCCAGCAGTTACACAGGTTCCTACGAGCAGTACTTC. This codes for CASSYTGSYEQYF.

This rearrangement joins TRBV2 to TRBJ1-1, with no clear D. Germline assignment: CDR1 SNHLY and CDR2 FYNNEI. V was shortened by 3 bases and J by 3 bases, with 23 bases between the two germline ends. This CDR3 is built from 18 residues. The CDR3 region is CASSDGWRSKPRDTEAFF. CDR3 DNA sequence: TGTGCCAGCAGTGATGGTTGGCGTTCCAAACCGAGGGACACTGAAGCTTTCTTT.

This clone was seen more than once but under ten times. The chain recombines TRBV19 with TRBJ1-5, with D unresolved. Between the trimmed V and J ends, which lost 0 bases and 7 bases, there was a span of 7 bases. Germline V gene sequence: CDR1 LNHDA, CDR2 SQIVND (reference sequence). The CDR3 runs 13 residues. CDR3 in DNA: TGTGCCAGTAGTATAGACGGGGTCCAGCCCCAGCATTTT. Protein: CASSIDGVQPQHF.

The V gene is TRBV5-4, the J gene TRBJ2-5; possible D gene TRBD2, 5 bases. Germline CDR1 is SGHNT and CDR2 is YYREEE (reference sequence). This CDR3 is built from 13 residues. V lost 6 bases and J 2 bases, leaving 11 bases between the germline ends. CDR3 in amino acids: CASTTRAQETQYF. The CDR3 DNA reads as TGTGCCAGCACCACTAGGGCACAAGAGACCCAGTACTTC.

The chain employs TRBV18 and TRBJ1-5, with D hard to call. Germline CDR1 and CDR2: KGHSH and LQKENI. Trimming stripped 2 bases from V and 6 bases from J, with 17 bases between. The CDR3 totals 16 residues. CDR3 region: CASSPSRTAAGQPQHF. Here the CDR3 DNA reads TGTGCCAGCTCACCATCTCGTACCGCCGCGGGTCAGCCCCAGCATTTT.

CDR3 sequence: CASSVTSGSNNEQFF. In DNA, the CDR3 is TGCGCCAGCAGCGTGACTAGCGGGAGCAACAATGAGCAGTTCTTC. The V and J genes are TRBV10-2 and TRBJ2-1; TRBD2 aligns across 12 bases. This CDR3 is 15 amino acids long. Germline V gene sequence: CDR1 WSHSY, CDR2 SAAADI. The junction had 5 bases not matched to a gene; V was cut back by 6 bases and J by 5 bases.

The chain combines TRBV29-1 with TRBJ1-3; D unclear. The germline V gene encodes CDR1 SQVTM and CDR2 ANQGSEA. Trimming cost V 4 bases and J 4 bases, with 8 bases left between them. This CDR3 contains 12 residues. CDR3 DNA sequence: TGCAGCGTTGGTGTTACAGGAAACACCATATATTTT. It encodes CSVGVTGNTIYF.

The chain recombines TRBV5-1 with TRBJ2-1; 9 bases align to TRBD2. The CDR3 runs to 15 residues. V was pared by 0 bases and J by 5 bases, with 3 bases of the junction left unmatched. Germline V gives CDR1 SGHRS, CDR2 YFSETQ. CDR3 region: CASSLDTSGHNEQFF. The CDR3 DNA sequence: TGCGCCAGCAGCTTGGACACTAGCGGGCACAATGAGCAGTTCTTC.

CDR3 region: CASSDQGSGANVLTF. The CDR3 DNA reads as TGTGCCAGCAGCGACCAGGGGTCTGGGGCCAACGTCCTGACTTTC. The chain employs TRBV3-1 (or the pseudogene TRBV3-2) and TRBJ2-6; D is perhaps TRBD1 (6 bases). The CDR3 is made up of 15 amino acids. The V and J ends lost 5 bases and 1 base respectively, with 9 bases between them. Per the germline V gene, CDR1 is LGHDT and CDR2 is YNNKEL (reference sequence).

This chain links TRBV5-5 with TRBJ2-7, with TRBD1 matching over 8 bases. CDR3 length: 12 residues. Germline lookup yields CDR1 SGHKS and CDR2 YYEKEE (reference sequence). Trimming removed 4 bases from V and 10 bases from J; junction bases left unmatched: 7. CDR3 DNA sequence: TGTGCCAGCAGCCCGACAGGGGATATACAGTACTTC. This encodes CASSPTGDIQYF.

The chain combines TRBV15 with TRBJ2-1; 7 bases are a match to TRBD2. CDR1 is LNHNV, CDR2 YYDKDF, per germline (reference sequence). The CDR3 is 14 residues long. With 0 bases clipped from V and 12 bases from J, the junction kept 8 bases outside the gene matches. In DNA form, the CDR3 reads TGTGCCACCAGCAGAGATCAGGCCTGGGGGGGGCAGTTCTTC. As protein: CATSRDQAWGGQFF.

The chain uses TRBV5-4 and TRBJ1-2, with D maybe TRBD1 (5 bases). Per germline, CDR1 SGHNT and CDR2 YYREEE (reference sequence). The ends were cut back, 0 bases at V and 5 bases at J, with 8 bases in the middle. CDR3 length equals 13 residues. The CDR3 region is CASSLGGGYGYTF. The CDR3 DNA reads TGTGCCAGCAGCTTGGGGGGCGGTTATGGCTACACCTTC.

V is TRBV11-2 and J is TRBJ2-2; the match to TRBD1 covers 8 bases. The CDR3 length is 16 residues. Germline CDR1 and CDR2: SGHAT and FQNNGV. J lost 1 base, V lost 4 bases, and 5 bases had no gene match. CDR3: CASSSGQGWNTGELFF. The CDR3 DNA reads TGTGCCAGCAGCTCAGGACAGGGTTGGAACACCGGGGAGCTGTTTTTT. The full variable domain, rest sourced from reference TRBV11-2 and TRBJ2-2, is EAGVAQSPRYKIIEKRQSVAFWCNPISGHATLYWYQQILGQGPKLLIQFQNNGVVDDSQLPKDRFSAERLKGVDSTLKIQPAKLEDSAVYLCASSSGQGWNTGELFFGEGSRLTVL.

V gene TRBV9 combines with J gene TRBJ2-2; a weak D match, TRBD2 (5 bases). The CDR3 is made up of 15 amino acids. Germline CDR1 and CDR2: SGDLS and YYNGEE. With 0 bases removed from V and 5 bases from J, the gap between germline ends came to 11 bases. The CDR3: CASSVVRDGTGELFF. The CDR3 coding sequence is TGTGCCAGCAGCGTAGTCCGGGATGGGACCGGGGAGCTGTTTTTT.

This chain connects TRBV5-1 to TRBJ2-5; 9 bases line up with TRBD1. CDR3 length: 17 residues. Germline V gene sequence: CDR1 SGHRS, CDR2 YFSETQ. V lost 6 bases and J lost 5; bases outside the gene matches: 17. CDR3 DNA: TGCGCCAGCACGACCAAGCCGGGACAGGGTGTGGGGGAGACCCAGTACTTC. Translated, it gives CASTTKPGQGVGETQYF.

A single count supports this clone. The rearrangement uses TRBV6-5 and TRBJ2-7; 8 bases fit TRBD1. With V trimmed by 4 bases and J by 3 bases, 5 bases remained unmatched. Looked up from germline, CDR1 is MNHEY and CDR2 is SVGAGI. The CDR3 has 14 residues. Here the CDR3 reads CASSSQGAVYEQYF. The CDR3 DNA is TGTGCCAGCAGTTCCCAGGGGGCGGTCTACGAGCAGTACTTC.

This chain links TRBV24-1 with TRBJ1-2; D unresolved. Germline CDR1 KGHDR, CDR2 SFDVKD. CDR3 length equals 13 residues. Trimming left V 2 bases short and J 8 bases short, with 11 bases between. The CDR3 is CATSDWTTRGYTF. CDR3 nucleotides: TGTGCCACCAGTGATTGGACTACTCGCGGCTACACCTTC.

The chain has TRBV4-2 and TRBJ1-2; 10 nucleotides line up with TRBD1. The CDR3 totals 17 residues. Germline trimming cut 4 bases from V and 8 bases from J; bases unmatched to any gene: 16. Looked up from germline, CDR1 is LGHNA and CDR2 is YNFKEQ. CDR3 region: CASSRGQGGIGARGYTF. As DNA, the CDR3 is TGTGCCAGCAGCCGAGGACAGGGGGGGATCGGGGCTCGCGGCTACACCTTC.

J is TRBJ1-2 and V is TRBV10-3; D is undetermined. Trimming removed 3 bases at V and 2 bases at J, with 13 bases between. CDR1 is ENHRY, CDR2 SYGVKD, per germline. This CDR3 has 15 residues. This CDR3 reads CAISEVRVPNYGYTF. DNA of the CDR3: TGTGCCATCAGTGAAGTGAGGGTTCCCAACTATGGCTACACCTTC.

V and J are TRBV5-1 and TRBJ1-6, with TRBD1 identical over 9 bases. The CDR3 is 16 residues long. Germline CDR1 reads SGHRS; CDR2 reads YFSETQ. Trimming at V came to 0 bases and at J to 10 bases, leaving 8 bases not matched to a gene. The CDR3 coding sequence is TGCGCCAGCAGCTTGGGGGACAGGGAGGCTGGATCACCCCTCCACTTT. Its translation: CASSLGDREAGSPLHF.

The chain is built from TRBV18 and TRBJ1-3, with TRBD1 identical over 7 bases. The germline V gene encodes CDR1 KGHSH and CDR2 LQKENI. J lost 4 bases, V lost 3 bases, and 6 bases had no gene match. The CDR3 has 15 residues. CDR3 sequence (DNA): TGTGCCAGCTCACCCCTTACAGGGGACGGAAACACCATATATTTT. Protein product: CASSPLTGDGNTIYF.

This chain joins TRBV2 and TRBJ2-7; a weak D match, TRBD1 (6 bases). This CDR3 has 14 amino acids. Germline V CDR1 and CDR2: SNHLY, FYNNEI. Trimming removed 5 bases at V and 8 bases at J, with 19 bases between. The DNA of the CDR3 is TGTGCCAGCAGTCCGACAGGAACCACTAGTAAGCAGTACTTC. Residues: CASSPTGTTSKQYF.